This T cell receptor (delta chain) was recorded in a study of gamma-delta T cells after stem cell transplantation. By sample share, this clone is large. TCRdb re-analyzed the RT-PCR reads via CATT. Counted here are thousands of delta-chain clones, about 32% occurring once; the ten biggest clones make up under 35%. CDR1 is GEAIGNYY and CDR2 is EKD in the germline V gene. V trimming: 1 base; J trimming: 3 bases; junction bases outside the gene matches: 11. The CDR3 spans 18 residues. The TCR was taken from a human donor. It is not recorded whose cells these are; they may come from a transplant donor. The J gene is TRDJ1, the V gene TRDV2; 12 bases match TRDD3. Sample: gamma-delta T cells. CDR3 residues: CACDTLGDTRAVSDKLIF. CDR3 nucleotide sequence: TGTGCCTGTGACACTCTGGGGGATACGCGGGCGGTGTCCGATAAACTCATCTTT.